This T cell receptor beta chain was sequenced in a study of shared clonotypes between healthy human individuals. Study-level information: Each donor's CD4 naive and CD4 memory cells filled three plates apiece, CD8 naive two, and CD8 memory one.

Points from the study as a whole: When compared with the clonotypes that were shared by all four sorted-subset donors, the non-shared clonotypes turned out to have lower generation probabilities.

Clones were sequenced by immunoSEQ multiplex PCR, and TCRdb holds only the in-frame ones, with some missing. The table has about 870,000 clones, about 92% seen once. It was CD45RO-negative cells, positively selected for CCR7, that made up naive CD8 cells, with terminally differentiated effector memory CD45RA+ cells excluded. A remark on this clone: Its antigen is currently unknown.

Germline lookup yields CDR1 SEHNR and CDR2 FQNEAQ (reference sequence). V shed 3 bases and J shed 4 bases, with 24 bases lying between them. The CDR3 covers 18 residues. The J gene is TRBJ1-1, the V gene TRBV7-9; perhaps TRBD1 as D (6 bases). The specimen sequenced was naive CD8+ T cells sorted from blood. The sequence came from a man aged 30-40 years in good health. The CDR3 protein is CASSLYVGGPRASTEAFF. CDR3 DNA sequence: TGTGCCAGCAGCTTGTATGTCGGGGGGCCCAGGGCCAGCACTGAAGCTTTCTTT.